These 9 T cell receptor beta chains were sequenced from one sample in a study of radiotherapy plus CTLA-4 blockade in lung cancer. Clones were sequenced by immunoSEQ multiplex PCR, and TCRdb holds only the in-frame ones, with some missing. The sample lists around 44,000 clones, 75% to 90% seen once, with 15% to 20% in the top ten. The starting material was peripheral blood, obtained from a patient treated with radiotherapy plus ipilimumab. These receptors originate from a human donor with non-small cell lung cancer that progressed on radiotherapy plus ipilimumab. Some clones in this sample may be carry-over from other donors' samples.

The V gene is TRBV11-2, the J gene TRBJ2-7; D is perhaps TRBD1 (6 bases). The CDR3 totals 15 residues. The V gene's germline CDR1 is SGHAT and CDR2 FQNNGV. Trimming left V 1 base short and J 2 bases short, with 12 bases between. In DNA form, the CDR3 reads TGTGCCAGCAGCTTAGTGGTATGGGGGCCCTACGAGCAGTACTTC. Its protein is CASSLVVWGPYEQYF.

The chain links TRBV6-5 to TRBJ1-1, with 7 bases aligning to TRBD1. The CDR3 is 15 residues long. Germline values: CDR1 MNHEY, CDR2 SVGAGI. V lost 2 bases to trimming and J lost 2 bases; unmatched junction nucleotides: 5. CDR3 protein: CASSYNRGVNTEAFF. CDR3 bases: TGTGCCAGCAGTTACAACAGGGGTGTAAACACTGAAGCTTTCTTT.

The J gene is TRBJ2-5, the V gene TRBV5-1, with TRBD2 matching 7 bases. Germline V gene data show CDR1 as SGHRS and CDR2 as YFSETQ. The CDR3 length is 15 residues. V lost 3 bases, J lost 2 bases, and 7 bases stayed unmatched. CDR3 nucleotide sequence: TGCGCCAGCAGCTCTACTAGCGCCGATCAAGAGACCCAGTACTTC. Translation: CASSSTSADQETQYF.

This sequence joins TRBV5-1 and TRBJ1-5; weak D call: TRBD1 (5 bases). Germline CDR1 is SGHRS and CDR2 is YFSETQ. Trimming took off 4 bases at V and 0 bases at J, with 8 bases between the two ends. The CDR3 covers 14 residues. The chain's CDR3 is CASSPGYSNQPQHF. For the CDR3, the DNA is TGCGCCAGCAGCCCAGGGTATAGCAATCAGCCCCAGCATTTT.

The chain has TRBV9 and TRBJ2-2, with TRBD1 as a possible D gene (6 bases). With 8 bases removed from V and 5 bases from J, the gap between germline ends came to 13 bases. The CDR3 is 13 amino acids. Germline V gene data show CDR1 as SGDLS and CDR2 as YYNGEE. The CDR3 DNA is TGTGCCAGACAGGGTGTTCGGACCGGGGAGCTGTTTTTT. Its translation is CARQGVRTGELFF.

The chain combines TRBV12-5 with TRBJ2-1, with 13 bases that match TRBD2. The trim removed 0 bases at V and 0 bases at J, leaving 11 bases unmatched. CDR1 is LGHNT, CDR2 FRNRAP, per germline. The CDR3 is 21 residues long. CDR3 sequence: CASGLVQRWTSGGNSYNEQFF. Written as DNA, the CDR3 is TGTGCTAGTGGTTTGGTCCAACGGTGGACTAGCGGGGGAAACTCCTACAATGAGCAGTTCTTC.

Notes on this clone: An end of the junction differs from the germline gene, which may be a read error. This sequence joins TRBV4-2 and TRBJ2-2, with D perhaps TRBD2 (6 bases). The CDR3 loop spans 19 amino acids. Germline V CDR1 and CDR2: LGHNA, YNFKEQ. The CDR3 DNA sequence: TGTGCCGGCAGCCATGAATCCCCCCTACTAGCTGGCGGCACCGGGGAGCTGTTTTTT. This gives the protein CAGSHESPLLAGGTGELFF.

The CDR3 sequence is CASSGQGINQPQHF. DNA for the CDR3: TGTGCCAGCAGCGGACAGGGGATAAATCAGCCCCAGCATTTT. V usage is TRBV2 and J usage is TRBJ1-5; TRBD1 matches 9 bases. Germline V CDR1 and CDR2: SNHLY, FYNNEI. The CDR3 contains 14 residues. Trimming removed 6 bases from V and 4 bases from J; junction bases left unmatched: 4.

The genes are TRBV10-3 and TRBJ2-1; 9 bases map to TRBD2. The V gene's germline CDR1 is ENHRY and CDR2 SYGVKD. The CDR3 extends over 15 amino acids. The ends lost 7 bases at V and 4 bases at J; junction bases unmatched: 8. The CDR3 region is CAITGGAGGYNEQFF. The CDR3 bases are TGTGCCATCACCGGGGGAGCGGGGGGATACAATGAGCAGTTCTTC.